Presented here are 20 T cell receptor beta chains from one specimen sequenced in a study of STAT5B mutations in CD4+ large granular lymphocyte leukemia. Using immunoSEQ multiplex PCR, the repertoire was profiled, and TCRdb retains in-frame clones only, with some absent. The repertoire holds 20,000 to 25,000 clones, with around 80% as singletons. The sample was CD4+ T cells from blood buffy coats. Receptor source: a human donor in good health.

V is TRBV6-5 and J is TRBJ2-3; maybe TRBD1 (6 bases). The CDR3 spans 15 residues. V lost 3 bases and J lost 4, with 14 bases in between. Looked up from germline, CDR1 is MNHEY and CDR2 is SVGAGI. The CDR3 reads CASSYGTPESDTQYF. CDR3 nucleotide sequence: TGTGCCAGCAGTTATGGGACACCGGAATCAGATACGCAGTATTTT.

The chain combines TRBV2 with TRBJ2-1; D is perhaps TRBD2 (6 bases). V was clipped by 1 base and J by 3 bases, with 13 bases between them. The germline CDR1 and CDR2 sequences are SNHLY and FYNNEI. This CDR3 spans 16 amino acids. The CDR3 nucleotides are TGTGCCAGCAGTGAAGTCGCGGGATGGAACTACAATGAGCAGTTCTTC. Amino acids: CASSEVAGWNYNEQFF.

The V gene is TRBV28, the J gene TRBJ2-7; 8 bases line up with TRBD1. The V segment lost 5 bases and the J segment 2 bases; nucleotides outside the gene matches: 8. The CDR3 is 15 amino acids. CDR1 and CDR2 from the germline V gene are MDHEN and SYDVKM. The CDR3 is CASSPRTGQTYEQYF. The CDR3 bases are TGTGCCAGCAGTCCCAGGACAGGGCAGACCTACGAGCAGTACTTC.

The chain couples TRBV11-2 to TRBJ2-1; the D is unclear. V lost 3 bases to trimming and J lost 6 bases, with 9 bases between them. CDR3 length: 13 residues. In germline, CDR1 is SGHAT, CDR2 FQNNGV. In DNA, the CDR3 is TGTGCCAGCAGCTTTCTCCGATCCAATGAGCAGTTCTTC. Protein: CASSFLRSNEQFF.

This chain connects TRBV5-6 to TRBJ2-4, with a tentative D call TRBD1 (6 bases). Germline V CDR1 and CDR2: SGHDT, YYEEEE. The CDR3 covers 14 residues. Trimming pared 2 bases from V and 6 bases from J, leaving 12 bases between. DNA of the CDR3: TGTGCCAGCAGCTTACAGGGAATAGGAAACATTCAGTACTTC. This codes for CASSLQGIGNIQYF.

The rearrangement joins TRBV7-9 to TRBJ2-2; no clear D gene. Trimming cost V 1 base and J 0 bases, with 9 bases left between them. Per the germline V gene, CDR1 is SEHNR and CDR2 is FQNEAQ (reference sequence). CDR3 size: 16 residues. This chain's CDR3 is CASSLGSYPNTGELFF. The DNA for the CDR3 is TGTGCCAGCAGCTTAGGTAGCTATCCGAACACCGGGGAGCTGTTTTTT.

This clone is a singleton in its sample. The chain uses TRBV12-5 and TRBJ2-1; weak D call: TRBD2 (7 bases). Between the trimmed V and J ends, which lost 7 bases and 3 bases, there was a span of 19 bases. Germline V gene data show CDR1 as LGHNT and CDR2 as FRNRAP. The CDR3 length is 16 residues. Written as DNA, the CDR3 is TGTGCTAGTGTTCCCGGTGGGGGGGCAAGCTACAATGAGCAGTTCTTC. Translation gives CASVPGGGASYNEQFF. Full variable domain (missing parts from reference TRBV12-5 and TRBJ2-1): DARVTQTPRHKVTEMGQEVTMRCQPILGHNTVFWYRQTMMQGLELLAYFRNRAPLDDSGMPKDRFSAEMPDATLATLKIQPSEPRDSAVYFCASVPGGGASYNEQFFGPGTRLTVL.

The chain combines TRBV5-8 with TRBJ2-2; 8 bases agree with TRBD2. The junction had 7 bases not matched to a gene; V was cut back by 5 bases and J by 4 bases. The germline V gene encodes CDR1 SGHTS and CDR2 YDEGEE. The CDR3 sequence is 15 residues long. This chain's CDR3 is CASRRGGAPTGELFF. The CDR3 DNA is TGTGCCAGCAGACGGGGGGGAGCTCCCACCGGGGAGCTGTTTTTT.

The chain uses TRBV7-2 and TRBJ2-5, with 10 bases matching TRBD2. Germline values: CDR1 SGHTA, CDR2 FQGNSA. This CDR3 contains 15 residues. V shed 4 bases, J shed 7 bases, and the junction held 9 bases outside the gene matches. Written as DNA, the CDR3 is TGTGCCAGCAGCTGGACTAGCGGCGATTCTGGGACCCAGTACTTC. Translation: CASSWTSGDSGTQYF.

This clone was counted once. The chain has TRBV5-8 and TRBJ1-5; D is unresolved. Trimming stripped 1 base from V and 4 bases from J, with 12 bases between. The CDR3 runs to 15 residues. Germline assignment: CDR1 SGHTS and CDR2 YDEGEE. The CDR3 nucleotides are TGTGCCAGCAGCTTGTCCTTGGTATTGAATCAGCCCCAGCATTTT. Translated: CASSLSLVLNQPQHF.

The genes are TRBV7-3 and TRBJ2-1, with D hard to call. The CDR3 covers 16 residues. Germline CDR1 and CDR2: SGHTA and FQGTGA. V was shortened by 6 bases and J by 6 bases, with 21 bases between the two germline ends. CDR3 DNA: TGTGCCAGCAGACGCAGTTTACAAGACCGATCCAATGAGCAGTTCTTC. Protein sequence: CASRRSLQDRSNEQFF.

The genes are TRBV7-9 and TRBJ2-7, with 7 bases lining up with TRBD1. J lost 4 bases, V lost 4 bases, and 4 bases had no gene match. The CDR3 covers 13 residues. Germline CDR1 is SEHNR and CDR2 is FQNEAQ (reference sequence). CDR3 residues: CASSSRDSYEQYF. In DNA form, the CDR3 reads TGTGCCAGCAGCTCAAGGGACAGTTACGAGCAGTACTTC.

The gene calls are TRBV27 and TRBJ2-2, with D possibly TRBD1 on 6 matching bases. The CDR3 runs to 14 residues. The V end lost 3 bases, the J end lost 7 bases, and 12 bases lay between the germline ends. CDR1 and CDR2 (germline): MNHEY, SMNVEV (reference sequence). The CDR3 DNA reads TGTGCCAGCAGTTTCCTACCCAGGGGCGGGGAGCTGTTTTTT. It yields the protein CASSFLPRGGELFF.

The table lists this clone with a few counts. This chain uses TRBV10-1 with TRBJ2-2; D is unclear. This CDR3 contains 14 residues. Germline values: CDR1 WNHNN, CDR2 SYGVQD (reference sequence). V dropped 6 bases and J dropped 1 base, with 9 bases sitting between them. The CDR3 spells CASRRSRNTGELFF. The CDR3 region has the DNA TGCGCCAGCAGGAGATCGAGGAACACCGGGGAGCTGTTTTTT.

The chain couples TRBV6-6 to TRBJ2-1; possible D gene TRBD2, 6 bases. CDR1 is MNHNY, CDR2 SVGAGI, per germline (reference sequence). The CDR3 sequence is 12 residues long. V was clipped by 6 bases and J by 10 bases, with 13 bases between them. The CDR3 nucleotides read TGTGCCAGCAGCCCAACGGGAGAGGAGCAGTTCTTC. This gives the protein CASSPTGEEQFF.

Only a few counts were recorded for this clone. The chain has TRBV7-2 and TRBJ1-3; D not certain. Germline-derived CDR1 and CDR2 are SGHTA and FQGNSA. The CDR3 contains 15 residues. V was cut by 3 bases and J by 0 bases, with 9 bases left in between. CDR3 in DNA: TGTGCCAGCAGCTTCGACCTTATCTCTGGAAACACCATATATTTT. It is translated as CASSFDLISGNTIYF.

The rearrangement joins TRBV7-9 to TRBJ2-7; D is undetermined. Per germline, CDR1 SEHNR and CDR2 FQNEAQ (reference sequence). The CDR3 contains 15 residues. Trimming took 1 base from V and 1 from J, leaving 11 bases between them. The CDR3 DNA is TGTGCCAGCAGCTTAGGTTCAGAGCTATCCTACGAGCAGTACTTC. Translating gives CASSLGSELSYEQYF.

The chain combines TRBV6-5 with TRBJ1-6; D uncertain. CDR1 is MNHEY, CDR2 SVGAGI, per germline. The CDR3 covers 16 residues. The V and J ends lost 2 bases and 0 bases respectively, with 8 bases between them. The CDR3 here is CASSYSESSYNSPLHF. The CDR3 DNA follows: TGTGCCAGCAGTTACAGTGAGAGCTCCTATAATTCACCCCTCCACTTT.

This chain links TRBV30 with TRBJ2-5; 8 bases agree with TRBD1. There are 13 residues in the CDR3. CDR1 and CDR2 from the germline V gene are GTSNPN and SVGIG (reference sequence). With 3 bases clipped from V and 5 bases from J, the junction kept 5 bases outside the gene matches. CDR3 in amino acids: CAWSDRGRETQYF. CDR3 in DNA: TGTGCCTGGAGCGACAGGGGCCGGGAGACCCAGTACTTC. Full variable domain (remainder filled in from reference TRBV30 and TRBJ2-5): SQTIHQWPATLVQPVGSPLSLECTVEGTSNPNLYWYRQAAGRGLQLLFYSVGIGQISSEVPQNLSASRPQDRQFILSSKKLLLSDSGFYLCAWSDRGRETQYFGPGTRLLVL.

The chain joins TRBV7-9 to TRBJ1-5; the D gene is possibly TRBD1 (6 bases). Germline values: CDR1 SEHNR, CDR2 FQNEAQ (reference sequence). The CDR3 consists of 17 residues. Between the trimmed V and J ends, which lost 5 bases and 7 bases, there was a span of 24 bases. The CDR3 loop reads CASSPGQLSGGEQPQHF. Here the CDR3 DNA reads TGTGCCAGCAGCCCGGGACAACTTTCCGGGGGGGAGCAGCCCCAGCATTTT.